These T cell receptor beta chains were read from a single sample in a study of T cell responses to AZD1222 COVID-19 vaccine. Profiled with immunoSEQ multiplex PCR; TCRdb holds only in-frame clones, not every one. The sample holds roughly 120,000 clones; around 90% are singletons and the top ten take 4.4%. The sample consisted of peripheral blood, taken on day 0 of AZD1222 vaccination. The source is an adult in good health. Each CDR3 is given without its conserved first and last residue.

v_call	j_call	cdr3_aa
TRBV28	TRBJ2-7	ASSPPGQGISYEQY
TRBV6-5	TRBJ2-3	ASSPGQVADTQY
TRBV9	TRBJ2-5	ASSVGQGRGETQY
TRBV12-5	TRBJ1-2	ASGLPDSGFGAYGYT
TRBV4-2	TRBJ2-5	ASSQGLAGRETQY
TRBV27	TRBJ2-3	ASTSSSTDTQY
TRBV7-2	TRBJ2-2	ASSLGQVGVSNTGELF
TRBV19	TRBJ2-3	ASSTLGDTQY
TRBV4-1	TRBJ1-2	ASSPDGQYGYT
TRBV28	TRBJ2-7	ASSGGEQY
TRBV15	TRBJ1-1	ATSRDLRTEAF
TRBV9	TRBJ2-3	ASSVNVLAVGEFTDTQY
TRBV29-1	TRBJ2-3	SVDVSLRLPRS
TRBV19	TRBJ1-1	ASSSGQRRGEAF
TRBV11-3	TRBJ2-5	ASSLMRTGTPQETQY
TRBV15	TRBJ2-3	ATSSPDRPESTDTQY
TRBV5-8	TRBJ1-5	ASSLARQGTGRNQPQH
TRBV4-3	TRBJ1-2	ASSQGSGGYT
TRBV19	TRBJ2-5	ASSMALQETQY
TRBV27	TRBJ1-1	ASSPDRDTEAF
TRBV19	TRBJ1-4	ASNLGTNEKLF
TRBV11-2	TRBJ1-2	ASSSTRDRKTYGYT
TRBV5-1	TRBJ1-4	ASQRRGLGEKLF
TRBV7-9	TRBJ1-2	ASRKKDTGIAYGYT
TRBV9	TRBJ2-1	ASSVGSGRGGNEQF
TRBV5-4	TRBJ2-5	ASSLAGAGGETQY
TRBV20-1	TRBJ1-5	SASKGRDQPQH
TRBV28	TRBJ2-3	ASTQDSGDTDTQY
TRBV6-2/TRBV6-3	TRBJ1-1	ASSSRENTEAF
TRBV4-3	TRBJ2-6	ASSPRLAGDSGANVLT
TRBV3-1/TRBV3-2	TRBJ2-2	ASSRGQLPGGELF
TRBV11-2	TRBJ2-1	ASRHGQNNEQF
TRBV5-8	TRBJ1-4	ASSLNGQVEKLF
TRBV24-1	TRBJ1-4	ATSLGLYEKLF